This TCR beta chain was sequenced for a study of shared clonotypes between healthy human individuals. Study background: Three plates each covered CD4 naive and memory; CD8 naive two, CD8 memory one. Study-wide results and limits: Unshared clonotypes carried lower generation probabilities than those common to all four donors. Specimens sampled were limited to blood, with tissue repertoires likely differing.

The CDR3 is 15 residues long. V lost 4 bases and J lost 0; bases outside the gene matches: 3. The germline V gene has CDR1 SGHRS and CDR2 YFSETQ. Assay: immunoSEQ multiplex PCR; the TCRdb copy retains only in-frame clones and omits some. The sample yields a few million clones, less than 95% seen once. This clone appeared a few times. Its specificity is unknown. The chain uses TRBV5-1 and TRBJ1-5; 8 bases are shared with TRBD1. The sample was naive CD4+ T cells from PBMCs. Specified subset: CD45RA+ positively selected. The receptor was isolated from a young man in good health. Some clones in this sample may be carry-over from other donors' samples. CDR3 region: CASSPTGVSNQPQHF. DNA of the CDR3: TGCGCCAGCAGCCCGACAGGGGTTAGCAATCAGCCCCAGCATTTT.